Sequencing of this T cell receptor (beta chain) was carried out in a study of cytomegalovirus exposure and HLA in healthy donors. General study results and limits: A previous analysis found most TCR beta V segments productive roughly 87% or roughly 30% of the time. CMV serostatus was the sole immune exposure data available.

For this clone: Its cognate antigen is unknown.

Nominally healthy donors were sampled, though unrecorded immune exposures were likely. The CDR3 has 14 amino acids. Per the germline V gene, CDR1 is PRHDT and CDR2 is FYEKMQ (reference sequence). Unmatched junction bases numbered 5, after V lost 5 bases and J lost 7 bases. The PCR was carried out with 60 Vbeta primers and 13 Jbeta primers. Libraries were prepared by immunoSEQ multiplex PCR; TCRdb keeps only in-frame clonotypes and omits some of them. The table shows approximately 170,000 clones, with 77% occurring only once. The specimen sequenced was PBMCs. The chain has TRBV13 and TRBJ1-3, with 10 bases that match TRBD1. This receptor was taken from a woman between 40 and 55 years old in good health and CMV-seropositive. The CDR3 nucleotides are TGTGCCAGCAGCATGGGACAGGGGAGCAACACCATATATTTT. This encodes CASSMGQGSNTIYF.